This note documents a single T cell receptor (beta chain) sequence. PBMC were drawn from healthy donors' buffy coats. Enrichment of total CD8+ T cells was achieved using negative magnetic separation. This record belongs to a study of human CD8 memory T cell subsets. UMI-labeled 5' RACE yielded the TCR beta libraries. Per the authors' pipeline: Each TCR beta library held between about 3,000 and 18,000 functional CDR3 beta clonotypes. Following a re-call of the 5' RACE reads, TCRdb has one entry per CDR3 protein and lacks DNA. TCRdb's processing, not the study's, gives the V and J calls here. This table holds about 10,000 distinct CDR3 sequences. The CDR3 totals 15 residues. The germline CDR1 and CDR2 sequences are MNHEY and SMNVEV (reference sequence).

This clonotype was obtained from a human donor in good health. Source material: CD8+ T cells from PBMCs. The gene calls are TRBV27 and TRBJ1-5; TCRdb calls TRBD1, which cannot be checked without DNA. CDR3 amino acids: CASTPQGGNNQPQHF.